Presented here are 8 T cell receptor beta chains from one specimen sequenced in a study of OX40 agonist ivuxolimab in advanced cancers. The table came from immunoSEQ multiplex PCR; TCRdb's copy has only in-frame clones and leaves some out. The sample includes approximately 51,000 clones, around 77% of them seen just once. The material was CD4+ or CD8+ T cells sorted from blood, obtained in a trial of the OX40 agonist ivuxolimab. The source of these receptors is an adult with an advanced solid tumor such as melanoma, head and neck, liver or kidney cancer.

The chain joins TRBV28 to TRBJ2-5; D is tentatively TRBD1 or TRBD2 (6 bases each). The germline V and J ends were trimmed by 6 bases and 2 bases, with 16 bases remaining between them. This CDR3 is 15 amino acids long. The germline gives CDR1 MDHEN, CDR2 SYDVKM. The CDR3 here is CASSRRGLGQETQYF. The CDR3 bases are TGTGCCAGCAGCCGCCGGGGGCTGGGACAAGAGACCCAGTACTTC.

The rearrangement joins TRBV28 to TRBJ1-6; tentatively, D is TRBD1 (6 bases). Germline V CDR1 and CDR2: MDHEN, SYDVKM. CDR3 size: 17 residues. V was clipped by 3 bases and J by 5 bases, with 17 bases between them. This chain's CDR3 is CASSLGGFGGNNSPLHF. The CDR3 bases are TGTGCCAGCAGTTTGGGGGGCTTCGGGGGTAATAATTCACCCCTCCACTTT.

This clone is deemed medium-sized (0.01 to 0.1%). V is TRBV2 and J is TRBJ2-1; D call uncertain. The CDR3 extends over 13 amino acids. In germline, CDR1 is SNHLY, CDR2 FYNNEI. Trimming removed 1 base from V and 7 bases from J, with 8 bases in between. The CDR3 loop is CASSEDIGNEQFF. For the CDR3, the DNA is TGTGCCAGCAGTGAAGACATCGGGAATGAGCAGTTCTTC. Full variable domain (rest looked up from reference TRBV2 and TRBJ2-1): EPEVTQTPSHQVTQMGQEVILRCVPISNHLYFYWYRQILGQKVEFLVSFYNNEISEKSEIFDDQFSVERPDGSNFTLKIRSTKLEDSAMYFCASSEDIGNEQFFGPGTRLTVL.

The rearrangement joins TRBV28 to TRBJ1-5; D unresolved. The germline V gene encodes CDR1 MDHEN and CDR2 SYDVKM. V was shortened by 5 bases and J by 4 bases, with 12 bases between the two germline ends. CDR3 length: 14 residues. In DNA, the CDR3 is TGTGCCAGCAGTGTGTTGTCCCAAAATCAGCCCCAGCATTTT. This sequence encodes CASSVLSQNQPQHF.

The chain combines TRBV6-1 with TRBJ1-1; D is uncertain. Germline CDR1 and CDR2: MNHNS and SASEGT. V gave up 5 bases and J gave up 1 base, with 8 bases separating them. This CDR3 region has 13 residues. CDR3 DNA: TGTGCCAGCAGTTCACAATCGAACACTGAAGCTTTCTTT. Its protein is CASSSQSNTEAFF.

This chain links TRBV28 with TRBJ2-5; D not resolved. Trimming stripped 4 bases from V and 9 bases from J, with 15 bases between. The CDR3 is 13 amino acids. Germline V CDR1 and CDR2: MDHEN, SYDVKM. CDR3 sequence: CASSSLEGRPQYF. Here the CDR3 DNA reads TGTGCCAGCAGTTCGCTCGAAGGTCGGCCCCAGTACTTC.

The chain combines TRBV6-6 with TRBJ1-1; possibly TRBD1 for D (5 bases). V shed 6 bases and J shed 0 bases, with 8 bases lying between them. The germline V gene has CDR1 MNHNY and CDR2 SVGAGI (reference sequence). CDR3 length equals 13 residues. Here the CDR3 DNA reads TGTGCCAGCAGATGGGGGGTGAACACTGAAGCTTTCTTT. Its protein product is CASRWGVNTEAFF.

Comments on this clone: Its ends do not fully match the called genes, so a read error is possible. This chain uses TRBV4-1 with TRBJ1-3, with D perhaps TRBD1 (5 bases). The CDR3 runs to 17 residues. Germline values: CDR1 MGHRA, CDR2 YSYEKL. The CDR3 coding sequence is TGCGCCGGCAGCCGGCAGGGCATCATCCTCTCTGGAAACACCATATATTTT. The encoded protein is CAGSRQGIILSGNTIYF.